The entry below gives a single T cell receptor beta chain sequence along with its context. Its antigen is not yet known. No base quality values were provided; no much bigger clone lies one nucleotide off. The immunoSEQ Assay, a bias-controlled multiplex PCR, was used to amplify TCRbeta CDR3 regions from genomic DNA. In the original analysis: The number of nucleated cells in each sample was estimated by amplification of reference gene primers within the assay. To quantify the absolute abundance of each unique TCRbeta CDR3 rearrangement, sequence reads were collapsed and filtered. For each sample, productive Simpson clonality was calculated as the square root of Simpson's diversity index over productive rearrangements. TCRdb stores this immuneACCESS table with in-frame sequences only. Part of the clones is absent; in the studies checked, under half of the shortfall reflects unresolved V genes, and no reason is known for the rest. The V and J calls and clone size are taken from that table; D and trimming were inferred from the DNA. The sample yields fewer than 350,000 clones; about 90% were counted once. The top ten clones comprise 0.85% to 1.3% of the sample.

In the prospective study, participants were about 18 to 100 years old, resided in about two dozen geographic areas of the United States, and were enrolled through a virtual design. Cohort assignment in the prospective study relied on participant-reported clinical history from a screening survey and a study questionnaire. A participant counted as exposed if, within 2 weeks of entering the study, that participant had been in contact with someone who had a PCR-confirmed or clinician-diagnosed COVID-19 case. Each participant in the prospective study had whole blood, serum and a nasopharyngeal or oropharyngeal swab collected by mobile phlebotomists. Participants in the prospective study had the option to provide additional blood draws and questionnaires over a roughly 2-month period. Prospective study blood samples were shipped either frozen or at room temperature before DNA extraction. This entry comes from a study of blood T cell repertoires in COVID-19 (dated by TCRdb to the early 2020s). In the study overall: Collaborator samples came from the United States, Italy and Spain and covered acute and convalescent phases of COVID-19. Subjects who had been exposed to COVID-19, were actively infected with it, or had recovered from it provided the deeply sampled blood TCRbeta repertoires that made up the dataset. HLA class I and class II types, where available, came from metadata supplied by the sample provider rather than from assay-based typing. Samples were obtained from the ongoing ImmuneRACE study (first 160 participants) and from 1,200 or so subjects provided by 6 global collaborators. The material from the prospective study consisted of cDNA or gDNA derived from T cells, B-cell-depleted T cells, or PBMCs. Sample metadata almost always included a de-identified subject ID, COVID-19 status, age in years and sex. The repertoires were made available in a free public database intended to serve as a resource for research on the immune response to SARS-CoV-2.

General findings and caveats noted by the study authors: Clinical and demographic metadata were provided uncurated, with the amount varying by source and participant.

The CDR3 contains 14 residues, cysteine and phenylalanine counted. The DNA shown is the 42-base CDR3, in frame from base 1. CDR1 is given as LNHDA and CDR2 as SQIVND, both from the germline V gene (reference sequence). V and J lose 3 bases and 0 bases, and a span of 9 bases separates them. The TCR originated in a woman in her thirties who had been exposed to COVID-19. The chain couples TRBV19 to TRBJ2-7; TRBD2 is possibly the D segment (6 matching bases). Sample: PBMCs or T cells enriched from blood (not recorded which). The CDR3 protein: CASSIFGSSYEQYF. The sequenced DNA is TGTGCCAGTAGTATTTTCGGGAGCTCCTACGAGCAGTACTTC.